Detailed here is one T cell receptor (beta chain). This sample stems from a study of technical replicates of blood from several donors. Profiling relied on immunoSEQ multiplex PCR, and the TCRdb table lists in-frame clones only, not all of them. Of 65,000 to 90,000 clones listed, around 94% are singletons. The CDR3 consists of 13 residues. V was pared by 0 bases and J by 7 bases, with 10 bases between. The germline CDR1 and CDR2 sequences are MNHNS and SASEGT. The sample was T cells isolated from PBMCs. The J gene is TRBJ2-7, the V gene TRBV6-1; D may be TRBD2 (6 bases). The clonotype was recovered from a human donor in good health. The CDR3 reads CASSEAGGFEQYF. Here the CDR3 DNA reads TGTGCCAGCAGTGAAGCGGGAGGTTTTGAGCAGTACTTC.